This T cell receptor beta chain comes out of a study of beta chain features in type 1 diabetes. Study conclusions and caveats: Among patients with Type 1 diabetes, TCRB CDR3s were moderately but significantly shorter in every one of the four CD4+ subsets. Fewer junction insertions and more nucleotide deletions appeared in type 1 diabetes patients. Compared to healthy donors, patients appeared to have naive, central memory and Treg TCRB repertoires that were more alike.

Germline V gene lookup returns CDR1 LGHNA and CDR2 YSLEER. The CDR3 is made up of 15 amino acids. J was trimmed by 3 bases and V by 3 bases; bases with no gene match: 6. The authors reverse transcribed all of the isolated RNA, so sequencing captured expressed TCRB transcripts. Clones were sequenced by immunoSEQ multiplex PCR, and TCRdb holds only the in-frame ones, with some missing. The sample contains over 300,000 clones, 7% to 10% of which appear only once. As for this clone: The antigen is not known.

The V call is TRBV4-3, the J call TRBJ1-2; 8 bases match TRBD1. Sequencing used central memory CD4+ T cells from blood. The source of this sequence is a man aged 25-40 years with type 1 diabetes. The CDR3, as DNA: TGCGCCAGCAGCCAGACAGGGGAGCCCTACTATGGCTACACCTTC. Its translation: CASSQTGEPYYGYTF.